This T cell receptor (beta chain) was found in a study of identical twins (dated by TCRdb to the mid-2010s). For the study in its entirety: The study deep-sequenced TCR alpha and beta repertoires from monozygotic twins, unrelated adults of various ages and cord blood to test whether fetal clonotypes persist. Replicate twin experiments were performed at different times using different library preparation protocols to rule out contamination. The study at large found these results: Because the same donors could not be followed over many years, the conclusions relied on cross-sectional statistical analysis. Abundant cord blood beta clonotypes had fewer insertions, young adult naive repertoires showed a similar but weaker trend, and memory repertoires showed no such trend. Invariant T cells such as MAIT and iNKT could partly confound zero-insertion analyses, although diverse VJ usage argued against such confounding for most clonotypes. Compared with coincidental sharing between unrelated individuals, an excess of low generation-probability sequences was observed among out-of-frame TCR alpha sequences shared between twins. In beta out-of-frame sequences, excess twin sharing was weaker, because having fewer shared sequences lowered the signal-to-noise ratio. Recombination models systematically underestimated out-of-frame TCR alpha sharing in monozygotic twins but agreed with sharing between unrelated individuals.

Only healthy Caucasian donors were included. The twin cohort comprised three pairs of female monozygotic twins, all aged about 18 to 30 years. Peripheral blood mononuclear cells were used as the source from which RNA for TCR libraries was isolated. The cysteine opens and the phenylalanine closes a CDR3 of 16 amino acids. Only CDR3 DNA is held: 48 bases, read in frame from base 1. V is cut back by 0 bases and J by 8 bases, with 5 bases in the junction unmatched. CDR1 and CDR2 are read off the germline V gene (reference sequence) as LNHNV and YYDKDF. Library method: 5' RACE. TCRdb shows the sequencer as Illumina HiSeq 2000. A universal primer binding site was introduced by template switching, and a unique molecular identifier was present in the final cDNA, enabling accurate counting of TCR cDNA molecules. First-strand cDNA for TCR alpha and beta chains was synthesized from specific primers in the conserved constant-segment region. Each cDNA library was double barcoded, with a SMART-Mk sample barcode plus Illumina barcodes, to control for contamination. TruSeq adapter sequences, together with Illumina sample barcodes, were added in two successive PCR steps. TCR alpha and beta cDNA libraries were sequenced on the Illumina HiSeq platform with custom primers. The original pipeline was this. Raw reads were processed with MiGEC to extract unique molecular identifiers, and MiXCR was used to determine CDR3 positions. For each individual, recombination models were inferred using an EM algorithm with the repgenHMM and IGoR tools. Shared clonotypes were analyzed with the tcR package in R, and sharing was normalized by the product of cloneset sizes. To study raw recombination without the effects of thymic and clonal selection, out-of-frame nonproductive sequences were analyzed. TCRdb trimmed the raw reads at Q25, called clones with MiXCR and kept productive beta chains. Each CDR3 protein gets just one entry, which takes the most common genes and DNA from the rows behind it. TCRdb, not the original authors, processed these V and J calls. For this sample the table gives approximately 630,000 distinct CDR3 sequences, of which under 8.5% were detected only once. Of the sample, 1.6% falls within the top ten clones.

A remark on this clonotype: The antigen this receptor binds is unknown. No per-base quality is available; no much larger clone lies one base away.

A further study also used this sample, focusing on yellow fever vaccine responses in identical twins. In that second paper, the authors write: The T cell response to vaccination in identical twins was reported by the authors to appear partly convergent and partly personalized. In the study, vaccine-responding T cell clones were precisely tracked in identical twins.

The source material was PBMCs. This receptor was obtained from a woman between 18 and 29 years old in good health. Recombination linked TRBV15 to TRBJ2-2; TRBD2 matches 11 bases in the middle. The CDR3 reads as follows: CATSRELAGVVGELFF. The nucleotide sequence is TGTGCCACCAGCAGAGAACTAGCGGGAGTTGTGGGGGAGCTGTTTTTT.